Listed below are T cell receptor beta chains from one sample, sequenced in a study of shared clonotypes between healthy human individuals. Libraries were prepared by immunoSEQ multiplex PCR; TCRdb keeps only in-frame clonotypes and omits some of them. The table includes over 850,000 clones, 78% detected once. Sample: memory CD4+ T cells from PBMCs. The receptor source for this set is a man aged 18 to 29 in good health. Some clones in this sample may be carry-over from other donors' samples. Each CDR3 is given with its conserved first and last residue. Fields, in order: V gene, D gene, clone size, J gene, CDR3 protein, CDR3 DNA. The D gene is left open where the match is weak. Size values are once, few and many counts, or a class for expanded clones, and some rows have none.

TRBV9	TRBD1	.	TRBJ2-5	CASSPGTGGRETQYF	TGTGCCAGCAGCCCCGGGACAGGCGGTAGAGAGACCCAGTACTTC
TRBV2	.	.	TRBJ1-3	CASSSGSGGRNTIYF	TGTGCCAGCAGTTCAGGAAGTGGAGGTAGAAACACCATATATTTT
TRBV7-2	.	.	TRBJ2-7	CASSLSDFAYEQYF	TGTGCCAGCAGCTTAAGCGACTTTGCCTACGAGCAGTACTTC
TRBV7-2	.	.	TRBJ1-5	CASSSRMGQPQHF	TGTGCCAGCAGCTCAAGAATGGGTCAGCCCCAGCATTTT
TRBV7-3	.	.	TRBJ2-7	CASSLGWTYEQYF	TGTGCCAGCAGCTTAGGGTGGACCTACGAGCAGTACTTC
TRBV11-2	.	.	TRBJ2-5	CASSLGLAGGRETQYF	TGTGCCAGCAGCTTAGGGTTGGCTGGGGGCCGGGAGACCCAGTACTTC
TRBV6-1	.	.	TRBJ2-7	CASSVTMGPLATYEQYF	TGTGCCAGCAGTGTGACGATGGGACCCTTGGCGACCTACGAGCAGTACTTC
TRBV11-2	.	.	TRBJ2-2	CASSRAANTGELFF	TGTGCCAGCAGCCGAGCCGCGAACACCGGGGAGCTGTTTTTT
TRBV28	.	.	TRBJ1-2	CASSPSGRYGYTF	TGTGCCAGCAGCCCATCCGGGCGATATGGCTACACCTTC
TRBV15	TRBD1	.	TRBJ2-7	CATSRDQGALSHEQYF	TGTGCCACCAGCAGGGATCAGGGGGCGTTAAGCCACGAGCAGTACTTC
TRBV7-8	TRBD1	.	TRBJ1-1	CAGSYTGGTEAFF	TGTGCCGGCAGCTACACAGGGGGCACTGAAGCTTTCTTT
TRBV19	.	.	TRBJ1-1	CASSIATVNTEAFF	TGTGCCAGTAGTATCGCTACAGTGAACACTGAAGCTTTCTTT
TRBV2	.	.	TRBJ1-2	CASSERQQGTYGYTF	TGTGCCAGCAGTGAAAGGCAGCAGGGGACCTATGGCTACACCTTC
TRBV5-4	.	.	TRBJ2-6	CASSLPSGANVLTF	TGTGCCAGCAGCCTGCCCTCTGGGGCCAACGTCCTGACTTTC
TRBV28	.	few	TRBJ1-1	CASSTEGSRISFF	TGTGCCAGCAGCACCGAGGGATCAAGGATATCTTTCTTT
TRBV6-6	TRBD2	many	TRBJ2-7	CASSTTSGSRYEQYF	TGTGCCAGTTCAACAACTAGCGGGAGTCGATACGAGCAGTACTTC
TRBV28	.	.	TRBJ2-7	CASSLSWQQGHEQYF	TGTGCCAGCAGTTTATCATGGCAACAGGGTCACGAGCAGTACTTC
TRBV7-2	.	.	TRBJ1-2	CASSLNAGAMGGGYTF	TGTGCCAGCAGCTTAAACGCAGGGGCGATGGGTGGTGGCTACACCTTC